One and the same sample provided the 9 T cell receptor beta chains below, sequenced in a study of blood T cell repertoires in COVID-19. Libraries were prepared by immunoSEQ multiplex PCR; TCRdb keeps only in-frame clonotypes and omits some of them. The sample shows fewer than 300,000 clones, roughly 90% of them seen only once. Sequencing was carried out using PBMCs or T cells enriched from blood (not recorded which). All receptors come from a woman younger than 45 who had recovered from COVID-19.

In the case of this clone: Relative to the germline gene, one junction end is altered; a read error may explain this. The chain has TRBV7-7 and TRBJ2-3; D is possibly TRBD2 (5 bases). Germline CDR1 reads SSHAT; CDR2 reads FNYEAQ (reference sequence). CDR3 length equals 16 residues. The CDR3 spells CASSLGGSRSTDTQYF. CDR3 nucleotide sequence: TGTGCTAGCAGCTTAGGTGGGAGTCGTAGCACAGATACGCAGTATTTT.

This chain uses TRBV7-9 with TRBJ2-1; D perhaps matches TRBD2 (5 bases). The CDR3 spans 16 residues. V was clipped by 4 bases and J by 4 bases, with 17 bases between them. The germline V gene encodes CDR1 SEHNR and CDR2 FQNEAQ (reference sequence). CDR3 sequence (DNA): TGTGCCAGCAGCTCCTCCGGGATTCCGACTTACAATGAGCAGTTCTTC. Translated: CASSSSGIPTYNEQFF.

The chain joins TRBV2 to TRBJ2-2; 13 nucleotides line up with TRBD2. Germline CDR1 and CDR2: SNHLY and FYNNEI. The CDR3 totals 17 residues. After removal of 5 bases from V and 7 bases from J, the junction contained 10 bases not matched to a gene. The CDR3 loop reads CASSRTSGSVSSGELFF. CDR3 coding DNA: TGTGCCAGCAGTAGGACTAGCGGGAGTGTGAGTAGCGGGGAGCTGTTTTTT. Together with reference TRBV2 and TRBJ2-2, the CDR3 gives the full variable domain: EPEVTQTPSHQVTQMGQEVILRCVPISNHLYFYWYRQILGQKVEFLVSFYNNEISEKSEIFDDQFSVERPDGSNFTLKIRSTKLEDSAMYFCASSRTSGSVSSGELFFGEGSRLTVL.

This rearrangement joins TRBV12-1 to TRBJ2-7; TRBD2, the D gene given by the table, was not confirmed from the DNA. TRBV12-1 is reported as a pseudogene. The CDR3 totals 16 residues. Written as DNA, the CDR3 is TGTGCCAGCAGCGATGAACTAGCGGGAGGGACCTACGAGCAGTACTTC. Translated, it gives CASSDELAGGTYEQYF.

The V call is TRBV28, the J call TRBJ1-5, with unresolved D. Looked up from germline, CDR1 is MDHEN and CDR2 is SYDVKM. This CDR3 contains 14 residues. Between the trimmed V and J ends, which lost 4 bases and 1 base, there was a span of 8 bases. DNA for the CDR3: TGTGCCAGCAGTTATGGGCAGAGCAATCAGCCCCAGCATTTT. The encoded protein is CASSYGQSNQPQHF.

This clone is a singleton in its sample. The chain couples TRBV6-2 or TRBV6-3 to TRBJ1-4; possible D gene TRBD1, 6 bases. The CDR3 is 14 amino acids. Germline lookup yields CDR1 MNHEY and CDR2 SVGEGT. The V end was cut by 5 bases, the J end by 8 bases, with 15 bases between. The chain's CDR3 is CASSRQAIGEKLFF. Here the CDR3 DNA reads TGTGCCAGCAGTCGACAGGCCATAGGAGAAAAACTGTTTTTT.

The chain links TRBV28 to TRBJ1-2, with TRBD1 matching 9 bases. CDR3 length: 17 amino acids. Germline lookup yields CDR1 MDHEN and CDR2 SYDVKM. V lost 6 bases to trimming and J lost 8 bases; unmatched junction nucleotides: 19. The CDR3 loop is CASSSGGTGSFSYGYTF. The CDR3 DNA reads TGTGCCAGCAGCTCCGGTGGGACAGGGTCTTTTTCTTACGGCTACACCTTC.

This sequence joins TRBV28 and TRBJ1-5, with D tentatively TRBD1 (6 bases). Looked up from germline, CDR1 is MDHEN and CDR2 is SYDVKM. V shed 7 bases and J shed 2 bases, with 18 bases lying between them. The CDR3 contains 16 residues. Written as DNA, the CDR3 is TGTGCCAGCAAGATTCCAGGGGCCGGGGGCAATCAGCCCCAGCATTTT. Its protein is CASKIPGAGGNQPQHF.

The CDR3, as DNA: TGTGCCAGCAGCTTGGGCGGGGGTCAGCCCCAGCATTTT. Translating it yields CASSLGGGQPQHF. The J gene is TRBJ1-5, the V gene TRBV5-4; tentative D call: TRBD1 (5 bases). The V end lost 0 bases, the J end lost 6 bases, and 7 bases lay between the germline ends. The CDR3 contains 13 residues. Germline V gives CDR1 SGHNT, CDR2 YYREEE (reference sequence).